This TCR beta chain was obtained from a study of tissue T cells after allogeneic stem cell transplantation. Survey-depth TCRbeta CDR3 sequencing reported V/J genes and productive frequencies. Clones were sequenced by immunoSEQ multiplex PCR, and TCRdb holds only the in-frame ones, with some missing. The data show more than 2,500 clones, with approximately 70% seen just once and about 23% held by the top ten. Adult allogeneic hematopoietic cell transplant recipients with steroid-refractory graft-versus-host disease were prospectively enrolled for research autopsy. Trimming removed 3 bases at V and 3 bases at J, with 6 bases between. CDR3 size: 13 residues.

The chain carries TRBV12-3 or TRBV12-4 and TRBJ2-1; D ambiguous. The material was duodenal tissue, obtained at autopsy. The TCR was taken from a male patient at least 60 years old with steroid-refractory graft-versus-host disease after an allogeneic stem cell transplant. The graft donor may have given rise to some T cells. CDR3 in amino acids: CASSFTSYNEQFF. The CDR3, as DNA: TGTGCCAGCAGTTTTACCAGCTACAATGAGCAGTTCTTC.